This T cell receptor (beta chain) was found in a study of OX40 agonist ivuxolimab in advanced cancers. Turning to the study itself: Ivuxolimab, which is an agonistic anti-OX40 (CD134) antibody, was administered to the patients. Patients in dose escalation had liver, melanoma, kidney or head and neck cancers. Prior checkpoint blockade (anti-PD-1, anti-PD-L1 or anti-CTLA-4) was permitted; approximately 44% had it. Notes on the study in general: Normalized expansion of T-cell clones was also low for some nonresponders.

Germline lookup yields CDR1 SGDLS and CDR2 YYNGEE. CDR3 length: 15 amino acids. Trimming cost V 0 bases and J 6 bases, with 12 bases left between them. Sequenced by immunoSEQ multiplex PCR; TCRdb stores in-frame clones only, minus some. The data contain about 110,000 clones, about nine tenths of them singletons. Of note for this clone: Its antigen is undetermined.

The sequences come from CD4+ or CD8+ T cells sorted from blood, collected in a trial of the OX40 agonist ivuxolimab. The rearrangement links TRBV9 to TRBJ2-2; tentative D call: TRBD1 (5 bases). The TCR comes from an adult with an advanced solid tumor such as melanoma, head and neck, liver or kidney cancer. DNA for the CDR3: TGTGCCAGCAGCGTAGCCCCGGAAGGGGCCGGGGAGCTGTTTTTT. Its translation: CASSVAPEGAGELFF.